This T cell receptor beta chain was documented in a study of cytomegalovirus exposure and HLA in healthy donors (dated by TCRdb to 2015 to 2018). Notes on the research overall: An earlier analysis of several hundred of the donors reported approximately 290 Gb of sequence data and more than 90 million unique TCR beta sequences from 150 million to 200 million T cells. HLA typing included class I and class II loci at four-digit resolution. To study patterns of TCR occurrence, a later analysis re-analyzed previously published TCR beta repertoires from hundreds of donors and added high-resolution HLA genotyping. About 280 gigabases of sequencing data and around 85 million unique TCR sequences made up an early release that covered roughly 670 HLA-typed donors. In an earlier analysis of over 550 of the donors, high-throughput TCR beta sequencing was used to judge whether each TCR beta V gene segment behaved as functional or pseudogenic. In the later analysis, no new phenotypic data were used to find candidate immune exposures; instead, reliance was placed on TCR beta sequences and their occurrence across donors. In addition to the first cohort of around 670 subjects, a separate validation cohort of 120 different subjects was used. The study profiled the T cell repertoires of some 610 subjects by immunosequencing and related them to cytomegalovirus serostatus. Genome-wide SNP genotypes for about three fifths of the roughly 670 donors were used in a later genetic analysis, which treated that subset as a discovery cohort. On average, roughly 250,000 unique TCR beta nucleotide sequences were sequenced per donor among about 400 genotyped donors of the cohort, with about 19% of those sequences being non-productive. About five DR-DQ haplotypes were handled as single units for association and clustering because linkage in the cohort was strong. The study aimed to test whether cataloging public T cell receptors could reveal signatures of past pathogen exposure. Donor age, sex, ethnicity and CMV serostatus were compiled alongside the repertoire data. All discovery cohort repertoires had been generated using a single sequencing platform. Typing coverage differed by locus: A, B, C, DRB1 and DQB1 were typed in roughly 620-630 donors, DQA1 in about 550, DPA1 in some 600, and DPB1 in just under 490. The study combined high-throughput TCR immunosequencing, statistical association of individual TCRs with disease status, and machine learning to predict cytomegalovirus infection status. Of the roughly 400 genotyped donors, around 81% fell in the genetic ancestry cluster associated with self-reported Caucasian donors. The study at large found these results: Strong co-occurrence of HLA alleles, especially DR and DQ, made assigning TCR associations to individual alleles difficult. A later analysis found that most CMV-associated TCR beta chains appeared HLA-restricted, with HLA associations seemingly driven largely by CMV exposure. The study gave a list of under 200 TCR beta chains associated with cytomegalovirus. In a later genetic analysis, a missense DCLRE1C variant was associated with V-gene and J-gene trimming of TCR beta chains, and the association was replicated in an independent cohort. The presence/absence analyses assumed that sequencing depth was roughly uniform across donors, and that assumption may not be true. Across donors, most TCR sequences were observed very rarely, whereas some public TCRs were present in many individuals. A further reported finding was that TCR beta sequences accurately predicted the HLA-A and HLA-B alleles for most subjects in the first cohort. This cohort had only TCR beta chains sequenced, and the lack of alpha or paired-chain data limited which features could be detected. Broadly in line with IMGT annotations, most TCR beta V segments showed up in productive rearrangements about 87% or about 30% of the time in an earlier analysis of approximately 600 of the donors. The earlier analysis of almost 600 of the donors excluded 15 to 20 rarely observed V segments, including chromosome 9 orphons, because counts were too low. In a later genetic analysis, fewer N-insertions in productive TCRs were reported among donors in an Asian-associated ancestry cluster than the roughly 700-donor mean. A group of highly shared sequence variants was considered likely to be a technical artifact of the sequencing pipeline. According to a later analysis, parvovirus B19, influenza, CMV and Epstein-Barr virus appeared linked to several top co-occurrence clusters. HLA typing was unavailable for some donors at each locus, so association tests used only the typed subset. A few of the identified cytomegalovirus-associated TCR beta chains were confirmed in vitro to be specific for cytomegalovirus antigens. The 87-base-pair reads could not distinguish some IMGT-functional V segments, including TRBV6-2 and TRBV6-3, so those segments were excluded. Correlated functional status among segregating V segments might reflect linkage disequilibrium, but an unknown experimental factor could not be ruled out. In a later analysis, TCR association rates were found to vary across HLA loci, with the most associated TCRs seen for DRB1 alleles and the fewest for HLA-C alleles. The authors suggested that the approach could potentially be generalized to other disease states and immunological phenotypes. A later analysis found that HLA-associated TCR beta chains were more clonally expanded and had lower generation probabilities than equally common non-associated chains. In both the original and validation cohorts, the classifier was reported to diagnose cytomegalovirus status with high specificity and sensitivity. The only immune exposure information available for the cohort was CMV serostatus. At a false discovery rate of 0.05, a later analysis linked under 20,000 TCR beta sequences to specific HLA alleles.

Of note for this clone: The antigen it recognizes is unknown. No base-level quality is on record; no much larger clone is a single base apart.

Libraries were made using the immunoSEQ multiplex PCR assay. A mixture of 60 forward primers for TCR Vbeta segments and 13 reverse primers for TCR Jbeta segments was used in the multiplex PCR. The CDR3 region of rearranged TCR beta genes was amplified from genomic DNA by a multiplex PCR assay. On the Illumina HiSeq System, the amplified TCR beta libraries were sequenced as 87-base-pair reads. Regarding the original processing steps: Across the 500 to 850 repertoires, a later analysis counted approximately 75 million unique TCR beta chains, around 10 million of which were shared by at least two donors. To remove PCR and sequencing errors, raw reads were error-corrected and collapsed into unique sequences using a nearest-neighbor algorithm that merged closely related sequences. V, D and J gene segments were assigned by aligning CDR3 sequences to IMGT reference sequences. For a sequence to be retained, a match of at least six nucleotides to both a V gene segment and a J gene segment was required. A rearrangement counted as productive if the CDR3 had no stop codons and remained in frame with V and J, and every other rearrangement counted as non-productive. Following IMGT convention, CDR3 was defined as the stretch from the second conserved V-encoded cysteine up to the conserved J-encoded phenylalanine. The earlier analysis of 587 of the donors excluded sequences that lacked an unambiguous match to a single V gene segment. An earlier analysis of some 500 of the donors classified V segments as functional when productive rearrangements were above 56.7% and as segregating when the standard deviation between donors was above 5%. To diagnose cytomegalovirus status from the catalog of TCR beta chain sequences, a statistical classification framework was built. A later analysis assigned V and J genes by comparing TCR nucleotide sequences with IMGT/GENE-DB human TR gene sequences. The TCRdist pipeline was used in a later analysis to assign CDR3 sequences and most-parsimonious VDJ recombination scenarios. In a later analysis, each TCR beta chain was defined by its CDR3 amino acid sequence together with its V-gene family, and reads lacking a unique V-gene family were excluded. To address suspected cross-contamination and a sequencing artifact, a later analysis removed around 590 highly shared, low-generation-probability nucleotide sequences. In a later analysis, a clonal expansion index for each public chain was calculated from normalized within-repertoire ranks of inferred template counts. In a later analysis, generation probabilities were computed with a VDJ recombination model fitted to out-of-frame rearrangements, and the resulting probabilities were checked against IGoR. In a later analysis, TCR-TCR, TCR-HLA and TCR-CMV co-occurrence was scored with hypergeometric tests, and a repertoire-size bias correction was applied to TCR pairs. A later analysis estimated false discovery rates by permuting HLA or CMV assignments 20 times. In a later analysis, co-occurring TCRs were grouped with DBSCAN, and TCRdist sequence similarity was added when clustering was performed within HLA-allele-positive subsets. Co-occurrence clustering excluded repertoires with fewer than 30,000 or more than 120,000 public chains, plus five with anomalous nucleotide sharing. TCRdb stores this immuneACCESS table with in-frame sequences only. Part of the clones is absent; in the studies checked, under half of the shortfall reflects unresolved V genes, and no reason is known for the rest. That table supplies the V and J calls and clone size; D and trimming were determined from the DNA. The table for this sample lists 200,000 to 250,000 clones; around 89% of them were counted only once. The ten largest make up over 0.95% of the sample.

The cohort comprised hundreds of healthy bone marrow donors. Cohort members were all nominally healthy when sampled, although unrecorded immune exposures were likely present. The donor was CMV seronegative and was included in the group of over 300 seronegative cohort members. Each donor provided a peripheral blood sample, and peripheral blood mononuclear cells were used for TCR beta sequencing. Genomic DNA was extracted from the blood cell samples with the Qiagen DNeasy Blood Extraction Kit. Unmatched junction bases come to 18, with V trimmed by 6 bases and J by 2 bases. According to the germline V gene (reference sequence), CDR1 reads WNHNN and CDR2 reads SYGVQD. The CDR3 measures 19 amino acids from cysteine to phenylalanine. Only CDR3 DNA remains: 57 bases, in frame from the first base.

The sample was PBMCs. Here the chain combines TRBV10-1 and TRBJ2-3; TRBD2 lines up with 9 middle nucleotides. The sequence was collected from a woman aged 18 to 35 in good health and CMV-seronegative. The CDR3 corresponds to CASSSLEAKREDHTDTQYF. The DNA sequence follows: TGCGCCAGCAGCTCGTTAGAAGCAAAGCGGGAGGATCACACAGATACGCAGTATTTT.